This is a list of T cell receptor beta chains from one sample in a study of cytomegalovirus exposure and HLA in healthy donors. Here immunoSEQ multiplex PCR was the method, and the copy in TCRdb shows in-frame clones only, minus some. The sample has about 170,000 clones; around 73% are singletons. The sequencing input was PBMCs. These receptors all stem from a woman between 18 and 30 years old in good health and CMV-seropositive. Both conserved end residues are part of each CDR3. The order of the fields is clone size, D gene, J gene, V gene, CDR3 DNA, CDR3 protein. D genes are given only for firm matches. A row's size may be missing; if present it is once, few, many or a size class.

>-|TRBD1|TRBJ1-1|TRBV7-3
TGTGCCAGCAGAGGGGACAGGGGCGGTGAAGCTTTCTTT
CASRGDRGGEAFF
>-|-|TRBJ2-7|TRBV4-3
TGCGCCAGCAGCCAAGATTTCCAGGCTCCCGACGAGCAGTACTTC
CASSQDFQAPDEQYF
>-|-|TRBJ2-3|TRBV19
TGTGCCAGTCTTGGCAGCACAGATACGCAGTATTTT
CASLGSTDTQYF
>-|-|TRBJ2-7|TRBV11-2
TGTGCCAGCAGCCTAACACGGGCCTACGAGCAGTACTTC
CASSLTRAYEQYF
>-|-|TRBJ2-2|TRBV6-5
TGTGCCAGCAGGACAGGAAACACCGGGGAGCTGTTTTTT
CASRTGNTGELFF
>few|-|TRBJ1-5|TRBV11-3
TGTGCCAGCAGCTTAGAAGGGCCCCAGGGATTTAGCAATCAGCCCCAGCATTTT
CASSLEGPQGFSNQPQHF
>-|TRBD1|TRBJ1-1|TRBV10-3
TGTGCCATCAGTCAACCGGACAGGGAAAAGGGAGCTTTCTTT
CAISQPDREKGAFF
>-|-|TRBJ1-2|TRBV5-4
TGTGCCAGCAGCTTGGGGACAGAGGATGGCTACACCTTC
CASSLGTEDGYTF
>few|-|TRBJ1-2|TRBV5-1
TGCGCCAGCAGACCTGGACAAGTTGCTAACTATGGCTACACCTTC
CASRPGQVANYGYTF
>-|TRBD1|TRBJ1-1|TRBV29-1
TGCAGCGCGACAGGGGGATACACTGAAGCTTTCTTT
CSATGGYTEAFF
>-|TRBD1|TRBJ2-6|TRBV5-1
TGCGCCAGCAGCTGGGGACAGGGGTATGGGGCCAACGTCCTGACTTTC
CASSWGQGYGANVLTF
>once|-|TRBJ2-7|TRBV7-8
TGTGCCAGCAGCTTAGGGGCCCTCGGTGGGTTCGAGCAGTACTTC
CASSLGALGGFEQYF
>-|-|TRBJ2-1|TRBV2
TGTGCCAGCAGTGAAGACTCCTACTCCTACAATGAGCAGTTCTTC
CASSEDSYSYNEQFF
>-|-|TRBJ2-3|TRBV7-9
TGTGCCAGCACCACGGGTGCGAGCTCTAGCACAGATACGCAGTATTTT
CASTTGASSSTDTQYF
>-|-|TRBJ2-7|TRBV18
TGTGCCAGCTCACCACAAGGGGGCGAGCAGTACTTC
CASSPQGGEQYF
>-|-|TRBJ2-4|TRBV6-6
TGTGCCAGCACCCTGGGGACTTTTGACAAAAACATTCAGTACTTC
CASTLGTFDKNIQYF
>few|TRBD2|TRBJ2-5|TRBV7-2
TGTGCCAGCAGCCCTGCGGGGGGAATGAAGGAGACCCAGTACTTC
CASSPAGGMKETQYF
>-|TRBD1|TRBJ1-5|TRBV9
TGTGCCAGCAGCGGCGGACAGGGCAATCAGCCCCAGCATTTT
CASSGGQGNQPQHF
>-|TRBD1|TRBJ1-5|TRBV25-1
TGTGCCAGCAGTGCCGGGACAGGGTATCAGCCCCAGCATTTT
CASSAGTGYQPQHF
>-|-|TRBJ2-1|TRBV6-6
TGTGCCAGCAGCCGAGGGACTGACAATGAGCAGTTCTTC
CASSRGTDNEQFF
>-|TRBD1|TRBJ1-1|TRBV6-5
TGTGCCAGCAGTTACGGGACAGGGGGAGACACTGAAGCTTTCTTT
CASSYGTGGDTEAFF
>-|TRBD1|TRBJ1-1|TRBV7-9
TGTGCCAGCAGCATAGGGACAGGGAGGATAACTGAAGCTTTCTTT
CASSIGTGRITEAFF
>few|TRBD2|TRBJ2-3|TRBV6-1
TGTGCCAGCAGTGACGAAATAGCGGGGGGGCCCACAGATACGCAGTATTTT
CASSDEIAGGPTDTQYF
>few|-|TRBJ2-1|TRBV29-1
TGCAGCGTTGAATCCGGGGTTAGCTCCTACAATGAGCAGTTCTTC
CSVESGVSSYNEQFF
>-|TRBD1|TRBJ1-5|TRBV7-9
TGTGCCAGCAGCGAGACAGGGTTGGATCAGCCCCAGCATTTT
CASSETGLDQPQHF
>-|TRBD2|TRBJ2-6|TRBV4-1
TGCGCCAGCAGCCAACTCCCGGGACTAGCGGGGGGGCCTGGGGCCAACGTCCTGACTTTC
CASSQLPGLAGGPGANVLTF
>-|TRBD1|TRBJ2-7|TRBV15
TGTGCCACCAGCAGAGATTCCTGGACAGGGGTGCCCTACGAGCAGTACTTC
CATSRDSWTGVPYEQYF
>few|-|TRBJ1-1|TRBV27
TGTGCCAGCAGTATTATGGGGAGCACTGAAGCTTTCTTT
CASSIMGSTEAFF
>-|-|TRBJ1-4|TRBV20-1
TGCAGTGCTAGCAGTAATGAAAAACTGTTTTTT
CSASSNEKLFF
>-|-|TRBJ1-2|TRBV14
TGTGCCAGCAGCCATAGCCAGGGAAGCTATGGCTACACCTTC
CASSHSQGSYGYTF
>-|-|TRBJ1-2|TRBV7-6
TGTGCCAGCAGCGCCGGGGGGATGGGTAATGGTGGCTACACCTTC
CASSAGGMGNGGYTF
>-|TRBD2|TRBJ2-7|TRBV6-1
TGTGCCAGCAGTGAAGCTAGCGGGGATACCTACGAGCAGTACTTC
CASSEASGDTYEQYF
>few|-|TRBJ2-5|TRBV19
TGTGCCAGTACCCCCGCGTTTACGACTGCTGCGGTAGAGACCCAGTACTTC
CASTPAFTTAAVETQYF
>-|-|TRBJ1-1|TRBV5-8
TGTGCCAGCAGCCGGGCCGAGAGCGGCGCTTTCTTT
CASSRAESGAFF
>once|-|TRBJ2-5|TRBV30
TGTGCCTTCACAGGGAATGTCGGGGAGACCCAGTACTTC
CAFTGNVGETQYF
>-|-|TRBJ1-1|TRBV7-8
TGTGCCAGCAGCTTAGTAGGGGAGAACACTGAAGCTTTCTTT
CASSLVGENTEAFF
>once|-|TRBJ2-7|TRBV28
TGTGCCAGCAGACGTCGGGAGTACGAGCAGTACTTC
CASRRREYEQYF
>-|TRBD2|TRBJ2-5|TRBV29-1
TGCAGCGGACTAGCGGGGGGGCAAGAGACCCAGTACTTC
CSGLAGGQETQYF
>-|TRBD1|TRBJ2-7|TRBV7-8
TGTGCCAGCAGGGAACTGTACGGGACAGGGGTCGACGAGCAGTACTTC
CASRELYGTGVDEQYF
>-|TRBD2|TRBJ2-3|TRBV28
TGTGCCAGCAGTTTGCCCCCTGGCAGGGAGAGCGGGGGACGCACAGATACGCAGTATTTT
CASSLPPGRESGGRTDTQYF
>-|-|TRBJ2-3|TRBV9
TGTGCCAGCAGCGTAACGGGCGGGGCGAGCCCAGATACGCAGTATTTT
CASSVTGGASPDTQYF
>few|TRBD2|TRBJ2-5|TRBV7-9
TGTGCCAGCAGCCCAAGCGGACTAGCGGGGGGGCGTGAGACCCAGTACTTC
CASSPSGLAGGRETQYF
>few|TRBD1|TRBJ2-1|TRBV7-8
TGTGCCAGCAGCTGGACAGGGGCCTACAATGAGCAGTTCTTC
CASSWTGAYNEQFF
>-|-|TRBJ2-2|TRBV5-1
TGCGCCAGCAGCCCGGACAGGGAGGGCGGGGAGCTGTTTTTT
CASSPDREGGELFF
>-|-|TRBJ1-3|TRBV7-8
TGTGCCAGCAGCTTTGACCCGGGGTACTCCGGAAACACCATATATTTT
CASSFDPGYSGNTIYF
>-|TRBD1|TRBJ2-4|TRBV7-2
TGTGCCAGCAGCCGAAAGACCGGGACAGGGTCAAGCATGGACATTCAGTACTTC
CASSRKTGTGSSMDIQYF
>-|-|TRBJ1-2|TRBV15
TGTGCCACCCCAGCACGGGCAGGACAGCGGTGGGTCAACTATGGCTACACCTTC
CATPARAGQRWVNYGYTF
>-|TRBD1|TRBJ1-1|TRBV5-1
TGCGCCAGCAGCGTCGGACAGGGACGTGAAGCTTTCTTT
CASSVGQGREAFF
>-|-|TRBJ2-7|TRBV7-9
TGTGCCAGCAGCCGCAAAAAAGCCCTTGAGGGAACCTACGAGCAGTACTTC
CASSRKKALEGTYEQYF
>-|-|TRBJ1-5|TRBV10-2
TGCGCCAGCAGTGAGCAGGGAGGCCAGCCCCAGCATTTT
CASSEQGGQPQHF
>few|TRBD1|TRBJ1-2|TRBV5-6
TGTGCCAGCAGCTTGGGGACAGGTGGGTCATACTATGGCTACACCTTC
CASSLGTGGSYYGYTF
>-|-|TRBJ1-2|TRBV15
TGTGCCACCAGCAGAGCGGCGGGGGTGGGCGGCCAGTCGAGTGGCTACACCTTC
CATSRAAGVGGQSSGYTF
>-|-|TRBJ2-5|TRBV6-1
TGTGCCAGCAGCCCCGGACATTTTGAGACCCAGTACTTC
CASSPGHFETQYF
>-|TRBD2|TRBJ2-5|TRBV6-5
TGTGCCAGCCAGCGGGGGATCCAAGAGACCCAGTACTTC
CASQRGIQETQYF
>many|-|TRBJ1-6|TRBV6-1
TGTGCCAGCAGTGAAGATCAGGGGAAAGGGAATTCACCCCTCCACTTT
CASSEDQGKGNSPLHF
>-|-|TRBJ1-2|TRBV21-1
TGTGCCAGCAGCAAAGTTCCGGTCCCGAGGCATGGCTACACCTTC
CASSKVPVPRHGYTF
>-|TRBD2|TRBJ2-1|TRBV9
TGTGCCAGCAGCGTATCGGGTAGCGGGGACGACAATGAGCAGTTCTTC
CASSVSGSGDDNEQFF
>few|-|TRBJ2-1|TRBV28
TGTGCCAGCTGCGGGGTAGGCGGGGCTTACAATGAGCAGTTCTTC
CASCGVGGAYNEQFF